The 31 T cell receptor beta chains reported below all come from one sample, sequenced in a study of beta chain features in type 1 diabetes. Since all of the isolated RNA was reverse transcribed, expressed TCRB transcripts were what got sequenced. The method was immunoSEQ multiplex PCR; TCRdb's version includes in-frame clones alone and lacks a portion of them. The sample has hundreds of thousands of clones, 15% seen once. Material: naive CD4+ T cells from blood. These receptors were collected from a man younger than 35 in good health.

The CDR3 loop reads CASMAWVYASGANVLTF. The CDR3 DNA reads TGTGCCAGCATGGCCTGGGTTTACGCGTCTGGGGCCAACGTCCTGACTTTC. The J gene is TRBJ2-6, the V gene TRBV7-2; D gene unclear. Germline loops: CDR1 SGHTA, CDR2 FQGNSA. This CDR3 comprises 17 residues. V was cut by 7 bases and J by 1 base, with 17 bases left in between.

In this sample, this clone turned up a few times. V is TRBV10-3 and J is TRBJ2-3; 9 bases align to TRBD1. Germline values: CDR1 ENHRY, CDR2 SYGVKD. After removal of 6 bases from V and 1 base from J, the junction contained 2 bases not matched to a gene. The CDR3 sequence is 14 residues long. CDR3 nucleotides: TGTGCCATCAGCCGGGACAGGGGCACAGATACGCAGTATTTT. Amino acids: CAISRDRGTDTQYF.

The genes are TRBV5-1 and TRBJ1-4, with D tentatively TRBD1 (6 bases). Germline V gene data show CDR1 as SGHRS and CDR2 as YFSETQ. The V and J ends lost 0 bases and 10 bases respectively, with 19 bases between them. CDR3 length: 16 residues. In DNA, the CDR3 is TGCGCCAGCAGCTTGGAGGCAGGTGTTGGGACATTAAAACTGTTTTTT. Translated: CASSLEAGVGTLKLFF.

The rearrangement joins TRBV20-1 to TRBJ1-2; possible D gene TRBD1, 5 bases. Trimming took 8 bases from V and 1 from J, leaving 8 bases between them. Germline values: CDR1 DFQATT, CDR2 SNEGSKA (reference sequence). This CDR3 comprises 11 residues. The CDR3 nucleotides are TGCAGTCTGACAGTTAACTATGGCTACACCTTC. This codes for CSLTVNYGYTF.

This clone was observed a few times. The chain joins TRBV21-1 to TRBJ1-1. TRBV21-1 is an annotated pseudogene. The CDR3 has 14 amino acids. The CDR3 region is CASSSTSRNTEAFF. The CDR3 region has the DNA TGTGCCAGCAGCTCTACGTCACGAAACACTGAAGCTTTCTTT.

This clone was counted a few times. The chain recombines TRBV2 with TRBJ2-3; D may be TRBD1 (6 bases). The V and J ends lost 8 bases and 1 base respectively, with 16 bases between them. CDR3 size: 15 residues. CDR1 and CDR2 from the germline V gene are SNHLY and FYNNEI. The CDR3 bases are TGTGCCAGCGGTAGTAGGGGGTTTGGCACAGATACGCAGTATTTT. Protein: CASGSRGFGTDTQYF.

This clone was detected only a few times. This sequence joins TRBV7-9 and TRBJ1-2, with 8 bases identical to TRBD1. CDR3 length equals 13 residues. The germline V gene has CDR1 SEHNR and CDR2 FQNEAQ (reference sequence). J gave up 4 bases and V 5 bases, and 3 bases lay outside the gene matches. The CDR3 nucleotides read TGTGCCAGCAGCAAGGACAGGGTCTATGGCTACACCTTC. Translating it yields CASSKDRVYGYTF.

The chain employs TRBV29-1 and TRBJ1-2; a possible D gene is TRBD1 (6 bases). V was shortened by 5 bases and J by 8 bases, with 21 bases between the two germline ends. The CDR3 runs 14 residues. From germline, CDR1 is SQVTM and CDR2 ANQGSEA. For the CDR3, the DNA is TGCAGCGTTCCCTCCGGGGGCAGTTTACCGGGCTACACCTTC. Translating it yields CSVPSGGSLPGYTF.

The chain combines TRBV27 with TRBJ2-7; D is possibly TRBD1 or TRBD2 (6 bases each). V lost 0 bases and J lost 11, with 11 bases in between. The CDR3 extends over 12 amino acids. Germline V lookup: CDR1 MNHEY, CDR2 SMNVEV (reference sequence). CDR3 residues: CASSLSGGRKYF. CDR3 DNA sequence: TGTGCCAGCAGTTTATCTGGGGGGCGCAAGTACTTC.

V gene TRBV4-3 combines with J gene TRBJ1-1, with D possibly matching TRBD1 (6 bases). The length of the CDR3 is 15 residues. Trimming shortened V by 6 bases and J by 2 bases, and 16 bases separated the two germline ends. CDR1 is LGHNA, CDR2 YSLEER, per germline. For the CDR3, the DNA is TGCGCCAGCAGAGTTCACGGACAGACCAACACTGAAGCTTTCTTT. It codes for CASRVHGQTNTEAFF.

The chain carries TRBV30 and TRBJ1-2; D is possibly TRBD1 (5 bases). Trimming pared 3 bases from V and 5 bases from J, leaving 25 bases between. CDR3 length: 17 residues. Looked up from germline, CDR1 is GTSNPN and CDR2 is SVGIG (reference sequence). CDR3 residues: CAWSPGLSVDSFYGYTF. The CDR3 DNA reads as TGTGCCTGGAGCCCAGGGTTGTCGGTAGATTCATTTTATGGCTACACCTTC.

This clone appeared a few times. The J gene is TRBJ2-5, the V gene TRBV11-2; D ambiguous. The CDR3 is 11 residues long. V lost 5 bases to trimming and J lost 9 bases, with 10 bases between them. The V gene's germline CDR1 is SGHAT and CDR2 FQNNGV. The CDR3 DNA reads TGTGCCAGCAGCCTCGGAGTCTCCCAGTACTTC. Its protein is CASSLGVSQYF.

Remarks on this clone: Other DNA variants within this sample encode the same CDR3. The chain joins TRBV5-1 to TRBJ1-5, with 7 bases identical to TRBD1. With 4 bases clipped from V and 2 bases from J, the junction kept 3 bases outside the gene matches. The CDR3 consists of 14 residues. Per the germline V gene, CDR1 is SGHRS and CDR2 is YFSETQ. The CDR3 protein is CASSPGQGNQPQHF. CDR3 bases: TGCGCCAGCAGCCCCGGACAGGGCAATCAGCCCCAGCATTTT.

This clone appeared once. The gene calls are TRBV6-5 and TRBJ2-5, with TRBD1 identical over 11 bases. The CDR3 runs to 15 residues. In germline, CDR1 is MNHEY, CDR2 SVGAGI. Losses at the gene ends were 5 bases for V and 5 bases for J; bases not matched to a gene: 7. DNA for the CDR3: TGTGCCAGCAGTCAGGACAGGGGGCTCATGGAGACCCAGTACTTC. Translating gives CASSQDRGLMETQYF.

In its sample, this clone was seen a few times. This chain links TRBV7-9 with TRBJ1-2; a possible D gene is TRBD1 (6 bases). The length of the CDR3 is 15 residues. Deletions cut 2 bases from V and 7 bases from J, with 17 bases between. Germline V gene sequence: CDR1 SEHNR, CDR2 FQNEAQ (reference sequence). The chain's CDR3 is CASSLNILTGRGYTF. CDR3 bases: TGTGCCAGCAGCTTAAACATCCTGACAGGTCGTGGCTACACCTTC.

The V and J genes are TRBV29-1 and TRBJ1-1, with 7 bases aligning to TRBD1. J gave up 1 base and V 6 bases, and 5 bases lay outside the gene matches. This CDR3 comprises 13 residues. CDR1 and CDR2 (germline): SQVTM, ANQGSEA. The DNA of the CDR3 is TGCAGCGTGGGACGACAGGGGAACACTGAAGCTTTCTTT. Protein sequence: CSVGRQGNTEAFF.

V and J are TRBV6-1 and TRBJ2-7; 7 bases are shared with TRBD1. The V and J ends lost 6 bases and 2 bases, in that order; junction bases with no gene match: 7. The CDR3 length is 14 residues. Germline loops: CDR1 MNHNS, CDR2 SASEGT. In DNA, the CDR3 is TGTGCCAGCAGAGACAGGGCTTCGACCTACGAGCAGTACTTC. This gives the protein CASRDRASTYEQYF.

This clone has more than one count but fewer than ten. The CDR3 reads CASRTVRQETQYF. The DNA of the CDR3 is TGTGCCAGCAGAACGGTGAGACAAGAGACCCAGTACTTC. V usage is TRBV11-2 and J usage is TRBJ2-5; no reliable D call. V gave up 6 bases and J gave up 2 bases, with 10 bases separating them. The germline CDR1 and CDR2 sequences are SGHAT and FQNNGV. CDR3 size: 13 residues.

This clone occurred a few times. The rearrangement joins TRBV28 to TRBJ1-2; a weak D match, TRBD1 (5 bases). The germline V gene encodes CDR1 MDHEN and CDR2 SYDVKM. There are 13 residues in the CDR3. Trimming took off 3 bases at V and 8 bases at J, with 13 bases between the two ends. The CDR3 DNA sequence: TGTGCCAGCAGTTTTGGGGGATTGCGCGGCTACACCTTC. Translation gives CASSFGGLRGYTF.

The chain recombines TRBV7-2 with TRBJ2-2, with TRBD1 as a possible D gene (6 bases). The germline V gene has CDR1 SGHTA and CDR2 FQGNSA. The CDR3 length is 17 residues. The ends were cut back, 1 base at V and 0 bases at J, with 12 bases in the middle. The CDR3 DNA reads TGTGCCAGCAGCTTAGGCAGGGGTTTCTCGAACACCGGGGAGCTGTTTTTT. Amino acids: CASSLGRGFSNTGELFF.

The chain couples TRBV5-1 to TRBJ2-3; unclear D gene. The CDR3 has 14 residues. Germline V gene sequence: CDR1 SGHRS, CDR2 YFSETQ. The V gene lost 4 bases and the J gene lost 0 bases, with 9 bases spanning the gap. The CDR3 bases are TGCGCCAGCAGCATCCAAGCGAGCACAGATACGCAGTATTTT. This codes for CASSIQASTDTQYF.

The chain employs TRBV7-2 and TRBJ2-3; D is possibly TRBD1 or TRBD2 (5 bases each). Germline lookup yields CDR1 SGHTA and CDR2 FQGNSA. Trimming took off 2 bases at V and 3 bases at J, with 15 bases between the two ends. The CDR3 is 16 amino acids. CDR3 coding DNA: TGTGCCAGCAGCTTAATCACGGGATCAGGGACAGATACGCAGTATTTT. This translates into CASSLITGSGTDTQYF.

This chain's CDR3 is CASSHSNQPQHF. CDR3 in DNA: TGTGCCAGCTCACATAGCAATCAGCCCCAGCATTTT. The gene calls are TRBV18 and TRBJ1-5; no clear D gene. The CDR3 sequence is 12 residues long. The ends were cut back, 4 bases at V and 0 bases at J, with 1 base in the middle. CDR1 KGHSH and CDR2 LQKENI come from the germline V gene.

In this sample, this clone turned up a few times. CDR3 coding DNA: TGTGCCAGCGGACCCACCTCCGGGACCTCCTACAATGAGCAGTTCTTC. This gives the protein CASGPTSGTSYNEQFF. V usage is TRBV28 and J usage is TRBJ2-1; tentatively, D is TRBD1 or TRBD2 (5 bases each). The V end was cut by 8 bases, the J end by 0 bases, with 17 bases between. This CDR3 comprises 16 residues. Germline V gene data show CDR1 as MDHEN and CDR2 as SYDVKM.

The DNA of the CDR3 is TGTGCCAGCAGCTTAGCTCAAGCGGGGGGGCAAGAGACCCAGTACTTC. It encodes CASSLAQAGGQETQYF. The chain combines TRBV7-2 with TRBJ2-5; TRBD2 matches at 10 bases. The CDR3 consists of 16 residues. The germline CDR1 and CDR2 sequences are SGHTA and FQGNSA. V trimming: 0 bases; J trimming: 2 bases; junction bases outside the gene matches: 3.

Here the CDR3 reads CASSTGTGRGGYGYTF. In DNA form, the CDR3 reads TGTGCCAGCAGTACCGGGACAGGGAGAGGGGGCTATGGCTACACCTTC. The chain links TRBV2 to TRBJ1-2; 9 nucleotides line up with TRBD1. This CDR3 contains 16 residues. Germline trimming cut 5 bases from V and 4 bases from J; bases unmatched to any gene: 11. CDR1 is SNHLY, CDR2 FYNNEI, per germline.

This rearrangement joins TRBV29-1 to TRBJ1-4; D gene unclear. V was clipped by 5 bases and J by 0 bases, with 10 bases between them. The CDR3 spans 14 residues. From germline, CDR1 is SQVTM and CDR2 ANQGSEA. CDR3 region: CSVLELATNEKLFF. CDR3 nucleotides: TGCAGCGTTCTGGAGCTCGCAACTAATGAAAAACTGTTTTTT.

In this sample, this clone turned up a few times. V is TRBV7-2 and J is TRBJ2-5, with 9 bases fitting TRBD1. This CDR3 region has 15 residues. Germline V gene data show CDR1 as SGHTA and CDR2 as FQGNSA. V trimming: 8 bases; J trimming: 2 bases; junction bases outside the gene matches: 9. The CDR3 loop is CASLEAGQGQETQYF. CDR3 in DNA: TGTGCCAGCCTCGAGGCGGGACAGGGACAAGAGACCCAGTACTTC.

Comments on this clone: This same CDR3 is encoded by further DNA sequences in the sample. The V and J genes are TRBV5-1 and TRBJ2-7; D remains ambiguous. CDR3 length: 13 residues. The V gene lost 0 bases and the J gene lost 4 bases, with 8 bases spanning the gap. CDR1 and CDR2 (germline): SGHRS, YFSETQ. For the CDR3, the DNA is TGCGCCAGCAGCTTGGAGGGTTCTTACGAGCAGTACTTC. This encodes CASSLEGSYEQYF. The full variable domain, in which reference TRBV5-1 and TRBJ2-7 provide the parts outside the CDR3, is KAGVTQTPRYLIKTRGQQVTLSCSPISGHRSVSWYQQTPGQGLQFLFEYFSETQRNKGNFPGRFSGRQFSNSRSEMNVSTLELGDSALYLCASSLEGSYEQYFGPGTRLTVT.

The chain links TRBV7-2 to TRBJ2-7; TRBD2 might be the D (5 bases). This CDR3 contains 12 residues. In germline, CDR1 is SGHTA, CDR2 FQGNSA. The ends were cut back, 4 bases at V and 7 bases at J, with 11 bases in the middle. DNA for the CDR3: TGTGCCAGCAGCTCGGGGAGCCCTGAGCAGTACTTC. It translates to CASSSGSPEQYF.

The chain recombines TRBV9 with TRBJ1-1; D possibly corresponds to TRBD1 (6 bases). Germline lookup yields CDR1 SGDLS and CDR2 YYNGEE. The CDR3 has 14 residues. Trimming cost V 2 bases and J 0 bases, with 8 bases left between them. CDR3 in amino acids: CASSVTGVNTEAFF. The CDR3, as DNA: TGTGCCAGCAGCGTGACAGGTGTGAACACTGAAGCTTTCTTT.